This T cell receptor beta chain was recovered during a study of monozygotic twins with inflammatory bowel disease (dated by TCRdb to 2018 to 2020). Some background on the complete study: In total, 30 or so monozygotic twin pairs made up the full study: 19 Danish pairs, all IBD-discordant, plus nine German pairs, of which four were IBD-concordant and five were IBD-discordant. Disease-associated traits were sought mainly through comparisons between IBD patients and their genetically identical healthy co-twins within discordant pairs. Each individual had, on average, about 151 000 unique TCRalpha sequences and 181 000 unique TCRbeta sequences available for analysis. Study-wide conclusions, independent of this receptor: The results gave no support for a single strong signal or clonotype linked to IBD. Compared with healthy twins, IBD patients had fewer clonotypes in common with other individuals, a difference most pronounced in patients showing signs of disease activity. The analysis was unable to tell apart different T cell subtypes. Measured by the inverse Simpson index, TCRbeta repertoire diversity was lower in IBD patients than in their healthy co-twins. Repertoire similarity did not differ between concordant and discordant twins, possibly due to limited statistical power. Background noise and inter-individual variability may have been introduced into the repertoires by the differing immunosuppressive treatments among patients.

Note on this clonotype: Its recognized antigen is unknown.

CDR3 length: 15 amino acids, cysteine to phenylalanine. DNA is not recorded here. Via the germline V gene, CDR1 is KGHDR and CDR2 SFDVKD. Library preparation used 5' RACE. Each TCR library was prepared from roughly 3,800 ng of total RNA. cDNA was synthesized with SMARTScribe reverse transcriptase in eight separate reactions per sample. During cDNA synthesis, template switching introduced unique molecular identifiers that contained a 6-nucleotide sample barcode. Two nested PCRs of about 16 and 10 cycles amplified the TCRalpha and TCRbeta cDNA, and bead purification followed each PCR. Before amplification, the cDNA was treated with uracil DNA-glycosylase and purified using the QIAquick PCR purification kit. The second PCR added Illumina TruSeq-compatible adapters along with sample-specific barcodes. TapeStation and Qubit were used to check library quality and concentration, and roughly 4.6 ng of each library was pooled. Sequencing of pooled libraries was carried out on an Illumina HiSeq2500 single-index Rapid Run using 2 x 100 bp reads and custom sequencing primers. The source study handled its data this way. PCR and sequencing errors were corrected by UMI-based consensus assembly using MiGEC version 1.2.6. MiXCR version 2.1.1 was used to carry out V(D)J alignment, clonotype assembly and CDR3 extraction. Normalisation of gene usage, clonotype sharing and MAIT/NKT TCR abundance was achieved by analysing the top 1000, 10 000 and 20 000 clonotypes per sample. Diversity was computed as the inverse Simpson index with the vegan R package after downsampling to 27 000 UMIs. Paired Mann-Whitney U tests were applied to discordant twin pairs, with Benjamini-Hochberg correction for multiple testing. TCRdb reprocessed the reads, reporting each CDR3 protein sequence once and no DNA. What appears here as the V and J calls and clone size reflects TCRdb's work, not the paper's. The sample's clone listing holds 300,000 to 400,000 distinct CDR3 sequences. The leading ten clones occupy 2% to 2.5% of the sample.

From each donor, an approximately 2.5 ml peripheral blood sample was collected into PAXgene tubes and kept at -80 degrees C. Total RNA was isolated from whole blood with the PAXgene blood miRNA kit on an automated QIAcube, without T cell sorting. Deep TCRalpha and TCRbeta repertoire profiling with unique molecular barcoding was performed on peripheral blood of monozygotic twin pairs concordant or discordant for inflammatory bowel disease. For every twin pair, smoking habits were documented, and each individual was categorised as a current, former or never smoker. The sequence links TRBV24-1 to TRBJ2-5; without DNA, the TCRdb call of TRBD1 cannot be checked. The sequence derives from a human donor with ulcerative colitis or Crohn's disease, or a healthy co-twin of an affected twin (not recorded which). Sequences were obtained from blood. This receptor has the CDR3 CATSDPTGPQETQYF.